This T cell receptor (beta chain) was documented in a study of T-cell reconstitution after alpha-beta-depleted transplantation in children (TCRdb year 2016). About the full investigation: Using TCR repertoire profiling, the study quantitatively followed how T-cell immune reconstitution unfolded in children after TCRalphabeta/CD19-depleted allogeneic hematopoietic cell transplantation. The study at large found these results: The frequencies of hyperexpanded clones fell over the following months, and after one year, T-cell counts and TCRbeta diversity were mostly attributed to newly produced T cells. The apparently early alphabetaT-cell count recovery about two months after transplant was reportedly dependent on only several hundred rapidly expanded clones derived from non-depleted graft cells. In some patients, the high TCRbeta diversity seen at day 60 was put down to recipient T cells and intrathymic progenitors that had survived conditioning.

Note on this clonotype: There is no known antigen for this receptor. Base-call qualities are not available, and no considerably larger clone is one nucleotide away.

Reading the label with the study, this specimen's treatment or condition is: allogeneic hematopoietic cell transplantation with graft depleted of TCRalphabeta T cells and CD19 B cells. The transplant recipients were children given TCRalphabeta/CD19-depleted allogeneic hematopoietic cell grafts. As encoded in the germline V gene, CDR1 is SGHRS while CDR2 is YFSETQ. V is pruned by 2 bases and J by 5 bases, leaving 8 bases of the junction without a gene match. The CDR3 starts with the cysteine, ends with the phenylalanine, and has 16 residues. CDR3 DNA only is kept here, 48 bases in frame from base 1. Library preparation used PCR. The sequencer listed for this sample is Illumina HiSeq 2500. Molecular barcoding was employed in the preparation of TCR libraries, with unique molecular identifiers being used to normalize TCRbeta repertoire quantification. Starting from the raw public reads, TCRdb applied fastp trimming at Q25, assembled clones with MiXCR and retained in-frame beta chains. When rows share a CDR3 protein, they turn into one entry using the most common DNA and genes. The sample table lists 250,000 to 350,000 distinct CDR3 sequences, more than 20% of them with a count of one. The ten largest clones take up 11% of the sample.

The sequence was collected from a male patient younger than 18 who had a stem cell transplant for acute lymphoblastic leukemia, so the T cells may come from the graft donor. Here the chain combines TRBV5-1 and TRBJ1-2, and 11 junction bases match TRBD1. The input for sequencing was PBMCs, mostly from graft donor cells, taken 180 days after TCRalphabeta/CD19-depleted stem cell transplant. In nucleotide form, the sequence is TGCGCCAGCAGCTTTCCACGGGGGACAGGGGGGTATGGCTACACCTTC. This sequence encodes CASSFPRGTGGYGYTF.